The 8 T cell receptor beta chains below all came from one sample that was sequenced in a study of T cells after yellow fever vaccination. One entry per CDR3 protein, called by TCRdb with MiXCR from the 5' RACE reads. The table records fewer than 650,000 distinct CDR3 sequences, just over 20% of them present only once. Material: PBMCs, obtained about 20 days after the first yellow fever vaccination. These receptors all come from a man aged 18 to 30 who received the YFV17D yellow fever vaccine.

The chain links TRBV30 to TRBJ2-5; possible D gene TRBD2, 5 bases. Germline-derived CDR1 and CDR2 are GTSNPN and SVGIG (reference sequence). Between the trimmed V and J ends, which lost 4 bases and 2 bases, there was a span of 14 bases. CDR3 size: 14 residues. This CDR3 reads CAWIGLGSQETQYF. In nucleotides, the CDR3 is TGTGCCTGGATCGGACTGGGGAGTCAAGAGACCCAGTACTTC.

In this sample, this clonotype turned up a few times. The gene calls are TRBV27 and TRBJ2-1; D remains unclear. In germline, CDR1 is MNHEY, CDR2 SMNVEV (reference sequence). The V end lost 5 bases, the J end lost 3 bases, and 11 bases lay between the germline ends. The CDR3 totals 14 residues. CDR3 in amino acids: CASSRRLGYNEQFF. The CDR3 bases are TGTGCCAGCAGTCGAAGACTTGGCTACAATGAGCAGTTCTTC.

The chain recombines TRBV28 with TRBJ2-7; TRBD1 is a possible D gene (6 bases). Germline V lookup: CDR1 MDHEN, CDR2 SYDVKM. The V end was cut by 2 bases, the J end by 0 bases, with 17 bases between. This CDR3 has 17 residues. The CDR3: CASSLEGQGHSSYEQYV. In DNA form, the CDR3 reads TGTGCCAGCAGTTTAGAGGGGCAGGGGCATAGCTCCTACGAGCAGTACGTC.

The sample holds a few counts of this clonotype. J is TRBJ2-7 and V is TRBV5-1; TRBD1 aligns across 9 bases. The germline V gene has CDR1 SGHRS and CDR2 YFSETQ. The CDR3 runs to 16 residues. The V and J ends lost 4 bases and 5 bases, in that order; junction bases with no gene match: 13. The CDR3 region has the DNA TGCGCCAGCAGCGGGGAGTCCGGGACAGGGTTTGACGAGCAGTACTTC. Translation gives CASSGESGTGFDEQYF.

The table lists this clonotype with a few counts. V gene TRBV20-1 combines with J gene TRBJ2-2; 7 bases align to TRBD2. This CDR3 spans 16 amino acids. Trimming at V came to 0 bases and at J to 8 bases, leaving 12 bases not matched to a gene. Germline V gene lookup returns CDR1 DFQATT and CDR2 SNEGSKA (reference sequence). The CDR3 protein is CSARDLLRGETGELFF. The CDR3 bases are TGCAGTGCTAGAGATCTTCTTCGGGGGGAGACAGGGGAGCTGTTTTTT.

The J gene is TRBJ1-4, the V gene TRBV11-1; 7 nucleotides line up with TRBD1. The CDR3 has 18 residues. CDR1 SGHAT and CDR2 FQDESV come from the germline V gene (reference sequence). V shed 5 bases, J shed 0 bases, and the junction held 12 bases outside the gene matches. CDR3: CASSRGTDFIATNEKLFF. The CDR3 DNA follows: TGTGCCAGCAGCCGAGGGACAGACTTCATTGCAACTAATGAAAAACTGTTTTTT.

This clonotype was seen a few times. V is TRBV6-1 and J is TRBJ1-3; 10 nucleotides match TRBD1. Trimming took 7 bases from V and 11 from J; bases not matched to a gene: 11. Germline V gives CDR1 MNHNS, CDR2 SASEGT. The CDR3 contains 14 residues. The CDR3 nucleotides read TGTGCCAGCATCAAGACAGGGGGCGCGTGGGCCATATATTTT. Translation gives CASIKTGGAWAIYF.

The rearrangement joins TRBV7-8 to TRBJ2-1; 8 nucleotides line up with TRBD2. Per germline, CDR1 SGHVS and CDR2 FQNEAQ. V was clipped by 7 bases and J by 2 bases; unmatched bases: 7. The CDR3 is 15 residues long. Here the CDR3 reads CASILGGAPYNEQFF. DNA of the CDR3: TGTGCCAGCATCCTCGGGGGGGCCCCCTACAATGAGCAGTTCTTC. The full variable domain, rest sourced from reference TRBV7-8 and TRBJ2-1, is GAGVSQSPRYKVAKRGQDVALRCDPISGHVSLFWYQQALGQGPEFLTYFQNEAQLDKSGLPSDRFFAERPEGSVSTLKIQRTQQEDSAVYLCASILGGAPYNEQFFGPGTRLTVL.